This T cell receptor beta chain was observed in a study of cytomegalovirus exposure and HLA in healthy donors (dated by TCRdb to about 2017). In the study overall: An earlier analysis of 587 of the donors reported approximately 260 Gb of sequence data and about 120 million unique TCR beta sequences obtained from approximately 180 million T cells. Approximately 310 gigabases of sequencing data and around 85 million unique TCR sequences made up an early release that covered under 750 HLA-typed donors. The genetic ancestry cluster associated with self-reported Caucasian donors included roughly four fifths of the roughly 400 genotyped donors. The study was designed to test whether signatures of past pathogen exposure could be identified by cataloging public T cell receptors. Using immunosequencing, the study profiled T cell repertoires from about 650 subjects and related those repertoires to cytomegalovirus serostatus. A separate validation cohort of roughly 130 different subjects was used in addition to the roughly 700-subject first cohort. The study combined high-throughput TCR immunosequencing, statistical association of individual TCRs with disease status, and machine learning to predict cytomegalovirus infection status. A later analysis re-analyzed previously published TCR beta repertoires from 666 donors and added high-resolution HLA genotyping to study TCR occurrence patterns. The later analysis used no new phenotypic data to find candidate immune exposures, relying instead on TCR beta sequences and their occurrence across donors. An earlier analysis of about 620 of the donors applied high-throughput TCR beta sequencing to assess whether each TCR beta V gene segment acted as functional or pseudogenic. Alongside the repertoire data, information on donor age, sex, ethnicity and CMV serostatus was compiled. In a later genetic analysis, genome-wide SNP genotypes for about 65% of the roughly 700 donors were used, and that subset was treated as a discovery cohort. Every repertoire in the discovery cohort had been generated on one and the same sequencing platform. Class I and class II HLA loci were covered by the typing at four-digit resolution. Typing coverage differed by locus: A, B, C, DRB1 and DQB1 were typed in about 620-630 donors, DQA1 in approximately 520, DPA1 in approximately 610, and DPB1 in just under 480. Because of strong linkage in the cohort, roughly five DR-DQ haplotypes were treated as single units for association and clustering. On average, about 200,000 unique TCR beta nucleotide sequences were sequenced per donor among some 430 genotyped donors of the cohort, with about 17% of those sequences being non-productive.

The cohort was made up of 650 to 700 healthy bone marrow donors. At the time of sampling, every cohort member was nominally healthy, though immune exposures that went unrecorded were likely present. The donor tested CMV seropositive, placing the donor among the 290 or so seropositive members of the cohort. A peripheral blood sample was provided by each donor, and peripheral blood mononuclear cells were used for TCR beta sequencing. The Qiagen DNeasy Blood Extraction Kit was used to extract genomic DNA from the blood cell samples. The junction carries 5 bases between V and J, which are trimmed by 2 bases and 6 bases respectively. CDR1 and CDR2 (MDHEN, SYDVKM) derive from the germline V gene. From cysteine to phenylalanine, the CDR3 is 11 amino acids long. The read is trimmed to its CDR3 DNA, 33 bases read in frame from base 1. A remark on this clone: Its cognate antigen has yet to be identified.

The library was built by means of the immunoSEQ multiplex PCR assay. For the multiplex PCR, a mixture combining 60 forward primers for TCR Vbeta segments and 13 reverse primers for TCR Jbeta segments was used. Amplification of the CDR3 region of rearranged TCR beta genes was performed with a multiplex PCR assay on genomic DNA. On the Illumina HiSeq System, the amplified TCR beta libraries were sequenced as 87-base-pair reads. In the authors' own workflow: Across the roughly 670 repertoires, a later analysis counted roughly 77 million unique TCR beta chains, roughly 11 million of which were shared by at least two donors. Raw reads were error-corrected and collapsed into unique sequences with a nearest-neighbor algorithm that merged closely related sequences to remove PCR and sequencing errors. CDR3 sequences were aligned to IMGT reference sequences to assign V, D and J gene segments. For a sequence to be retained, a match of at least six nucleotides was required to both a V gene segment and a J gene segment. A rearrangement counted as productive if the CDR3 had no stop codons and remained in frame with V and J, and every other rearrangement counted as non-productive. CDR3 was defined according to IMGT convention as the region running from the second conserved V-encoded cysteine to the conserved J-encoded phenylalanine. In an earlier analysis of around 570 of the donors, sequences lacking an unambiguous match to a single V gene segment were excluded. In an earlier analysis of 587 of the donors, a V segment was called functional when productive rearrangements were above 56.7%, and segregating when the standard deviation between donors exceeded 5%. A statistical classification framework was built for diagnosing cytomegalovirus status from the catalog of TCR beta chain sequences. In a later analysis, TCR nucleotide sequences were compared against IMGT/GENE-DB human TR gene sequences so that V and J genes could be assigned. Using the TCRdist pipeline, a later analysis assigned CDR3 sequences along with most-parsimonious VDJ recombination scenarios. In a later analysis, each TCR beta chain was defined by its CDR3 amino acid sequence together with its V-gene family, and reads lacking a unique V-gene family were excluded. In a later analysis, around 600 highly shared, low-generation-probability nucleotide sequences were removed to address suspected cross-contamination and a sequencing artifact. For each public chain, a later analysis derived a clonal expansion index from normalized ranks of inferred template counts within each repertoire. In a later analysis, generation probabilities were computed using a VDJ recombination model fitted to out-of-frame rearrangements, and the results were checked against IGoR. In a later analysis, TCR-TCR, TCR-HLA and TCR-CMV co-occurrence was scored with hypergeometric tests, and a repertoire-size bias correction was applied to TCR pairs. In a later analysis, false discovery rates were estimated by permuting HLA or CMV assignments 20 times. In a later analysis, co-occurring TCRs were grouped using DBSCAN, with TCRdist sequence similarity added in when clustering inside HLA-allele-positive subsets. Repertoires with fewer than 30,000 or more than 120,000 public chains were left out of co-occurrence clustering, as were four to six repertoires with anomalous nucleotide sharing. TCRdb took this table from immuneACCESS and kept in-frame rearrangements with V and J called. Such tables lack part of the clones; where checked against another copy, unresolved V genes explain under half of the gap, and the rest is unexplained. The DNA was the basis for D and trimming; V, J and clone size are from that table. The table for this sample shows over 100,000 clones. The ten largest account for 1.5% to 2% of the sample.

Results and caveats for the whole study, not just this receptor: Specific HLA alleles were associated with 15,000 to 20,000 TCR beta sequences at a false discovery rate of 0.05 in a later analysis. Seventeen rarely observed V segments, including chromosome 9 orphons, were excluded from the earlier analysis of several hundred of the donors because counts were too low. Because the 87-base-pair reads could not distinguish some IMGT-functional V segments, including TRBV6-2 and TRBV6-3, those segments were excluded. A later analysis reported that several top co-occurrence clusters appeared linked to parvovirus B19, influenza, CMV and Epstein-Barr virus. A further reported finding was that TCR beta sequences accurately predicted the HLA-A and HLA-B alleles for most subjects in the first cohort. According to a later analysis, TCR association rates differed among HLA loci, with DRB1 alleles showing the most associated TCRs and HLA-C alleles showing the fewest. Because HLA typing was unavailable for some donors at each locus, only the typed subset was used in association tests. In an earlier analysis of 587 of the donors, most TCR beta V segments appeared in productive rearrangements about 87% or about 30% of the time, broadly matching IMGT annotations. The only immune exposure information available for the cohort was CMV serostatus. In a later analysis, most CMV-associated TCR beta chains were found to appear HLA-restricted, with HLA associations seemingly driven largely by CMV exposure. In this cohort, only TCR beta chains were sequenced, and detectable features were limited by the absence of alpha or paired-chain data. A cluster of highly shared sequence variants was judged likely to be a technical artifact of the sequencing pipeline. The study gave a list of under 200 TCR beta chains associated with cytomegalovirus. Correlated functional status among segregating V segments might be attributable to linkage disequilibrium, but an unknown experimental factor could not be ruled out. A few of the identified cytomegalovirus-associated TCR beta chains were confirmed in vitro to be specific for cytomegalovirus antigens. According to the authors, the approach could potentially be generalized to other disease states and immunological phenotypes. The presence/absence analyses assumed that sequencing depth was roughly uniform across donors, and that assumption may not be true. In both the original and validation cohorts, the classifier was reported to diagnose cytomegalovirus status with high specificity and sensitivity. Most TCR sequences were seen in very few donors, while some public TCRs were found in many individuals. Strong co-occurrence of HLA alleles, especially DR and DQ, made assigning TCR associations to individual alleles difficult. In a later genetic analysis, fewer N-insertions in productive TCRs were reported among donors in an Asian-associated ancestry cluster than the 666-donor mean. In a later analysis, HLA-associated TCR beta chains were found to be more clonally expanded and to have lower generation probabilities than equally common non-associated chains. A later genetic analysis associated a missense DCLRE1C variant with V-gene and J-gene trimming of TCR beta chains, and an independent cohort replicated the association.

The sequence came from a woman in her thirties or forties in good health and CMV-seropositive. Rearrangement joined TRBV28 to TRBJ2-7, with the D gene not confidently named. The specimen was PBMCs. Here is the DNA: TGTGCCAGCAGTTTAGGCAGCGAGCAGTACTTC. Translated, it reads CASSLGSEQYF.